This T cell receptor beta chain was documented in a study of cytomegalovirus exposure and HLA in healthy donors. For the study at large: One earlier analysis, a look at 150 million to 200 million T cells, found almost 120 million unique TCR beta sequences.

Overall study findings and caveats: HLA alleles showed associations with about 15,000 TCR beta sequences in a later analysis, at a 0.05 false discovery rate. Investigators reported 150 to 200 TCR beta chains as tied to cytomegalovirus. Reportedly, HLA-A and HLA-B alleles of most subjects were accurately predicted from TCR beta.

A note on this clone: Its antigen is currently unknown.

PCR was performed using 60 Vbeta and 13 Jbeta primers. Sequencing used immunoSEQ multiplex PCR; TCRdb keeps in-frame clones, though not all of them. The sample includes about 120,000 clones. This CDR3 has 12 residues. Between the trimmed V and J ends, which lost 0 bases and 4 bases, there was a span of 4 bases. Germline-derived CDR1 and CDR2 are SGHRS and YFSETQ. The J gene is TRBJ1-2, the V gene TRBV5-1; D uncertain. The sample taken for sequencing was PBMCs. The clonotype comes from a woman in her thirties or forties in good health and CMV-seropositive. The CDR3 spells CASSLDSYGYTF. The CDR3 region has the DNA TGCGCCAGCAGCTTGGATAGCTATGGCTACACCTTC.